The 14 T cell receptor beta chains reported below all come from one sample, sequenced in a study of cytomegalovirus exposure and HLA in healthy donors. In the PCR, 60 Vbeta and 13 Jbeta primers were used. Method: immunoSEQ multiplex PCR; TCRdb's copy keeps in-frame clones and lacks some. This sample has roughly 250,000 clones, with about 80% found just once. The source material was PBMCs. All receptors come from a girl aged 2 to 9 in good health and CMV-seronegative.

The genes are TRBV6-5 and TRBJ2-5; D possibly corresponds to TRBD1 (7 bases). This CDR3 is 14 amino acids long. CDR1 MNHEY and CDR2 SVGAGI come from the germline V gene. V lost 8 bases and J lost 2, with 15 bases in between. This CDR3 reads CASRSRDSQETQYF. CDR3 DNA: TGTGCCAGCCGCTCGCGGGACAGTCAAGAGACCCAGTACTTC.

The CDR3: CSVEDDIETQYF. As DNA, the CDR3 is TGCAGCGTTGAAGATGACATAGAGACCCAGTACTTC. This sequence joins TRBV29-1 and TRBJ2-5; D not certain. The CDR3 spans 12 residues. V shed 0 bases and J shed 4 bases, with 6 bases lying between them. Germline CDR1 SQVTM, CDR2 ANQGSEA.

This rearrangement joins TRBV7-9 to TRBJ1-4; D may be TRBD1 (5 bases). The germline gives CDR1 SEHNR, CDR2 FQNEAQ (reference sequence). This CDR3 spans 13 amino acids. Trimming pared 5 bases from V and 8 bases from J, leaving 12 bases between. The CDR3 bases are TGTGCCAGCAGCCGAACCAGGGTCGAAAAACTGTTTTTT. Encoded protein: CASSRTRVEKLFF.

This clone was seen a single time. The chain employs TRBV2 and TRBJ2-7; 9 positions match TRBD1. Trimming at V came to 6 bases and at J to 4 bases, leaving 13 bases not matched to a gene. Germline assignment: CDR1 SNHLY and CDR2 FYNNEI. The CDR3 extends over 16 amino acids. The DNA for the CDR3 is TGTGCCAGCAGAGCGGACAGGGGTCTATCTCTATACGAGCAGTACTTC. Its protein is CASRADRGLSLYEQYF.

The CDR3 DNA follows: TGTGCCAGCAGTTTACGACAGGGGTTTGGTCAGCCCCAGCATTTT. Translation: CASSLRQGFGQPQHF. The V and J genes are TRBV27 and TRBJ1-5; 8 bases line up with TRBD1. CDR1 is MNHEY, CDR2 SMNVEV, per germline (reference sequence). With 2 bases clipped from V and 6 bases from J, the junction kept 6 bases outside the gene matches. This CDR3 is 15 amino acids long.

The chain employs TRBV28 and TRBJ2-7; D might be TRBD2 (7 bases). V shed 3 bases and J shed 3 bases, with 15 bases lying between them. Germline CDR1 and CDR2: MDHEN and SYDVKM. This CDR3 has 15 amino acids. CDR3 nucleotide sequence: TGTGCCAGCAGTTTCCCACAGGGACTATTCTACGAGCAGTACTTC. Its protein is CASSFPQGLFYEQYF. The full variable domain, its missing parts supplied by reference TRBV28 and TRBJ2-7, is DVKVTQSSRYLVKRTGEKVFLECVQDMDHENMFWYRQDPGLGLRLIYFSYDVKMKEKGDIPEGYSVSREKKERFSLILESASTNQTSMYLCASSFPQGLFYEQYFGPGTRLTVT.

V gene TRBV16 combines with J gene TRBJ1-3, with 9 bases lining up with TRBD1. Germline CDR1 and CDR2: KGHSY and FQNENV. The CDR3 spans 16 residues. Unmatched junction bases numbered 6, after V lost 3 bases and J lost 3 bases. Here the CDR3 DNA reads TGTGCCAGCAGCCAGTCCCGGGACAGGGTTGGAAACACCATATATTTT. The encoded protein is CASSQSRDRVGNTIYF. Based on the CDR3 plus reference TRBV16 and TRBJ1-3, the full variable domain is GEEVAQTPKHLVRGEGQKAKLYCAPIKGHSYVFWYQQVLKNEFKFLISFQNENVFDETGMPKERFSAKCLPNSPCSLEIQATKLEDSAVYFCASSQSRDRVGNTIYFGEGSWLTVV.

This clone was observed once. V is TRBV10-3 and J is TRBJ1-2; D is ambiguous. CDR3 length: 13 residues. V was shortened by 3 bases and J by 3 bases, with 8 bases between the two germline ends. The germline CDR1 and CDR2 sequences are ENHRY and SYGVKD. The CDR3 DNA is TGTGCCATCAGTGAAAGGCGGCACTATGGCTACACCTTC. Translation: CAISERRHYGYTF.

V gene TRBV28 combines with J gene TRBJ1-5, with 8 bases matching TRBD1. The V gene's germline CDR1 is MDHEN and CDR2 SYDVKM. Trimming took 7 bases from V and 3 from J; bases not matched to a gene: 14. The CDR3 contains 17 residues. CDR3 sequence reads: CASNPGQVLDPNQPQHF. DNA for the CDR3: TGTGCCAGCAACCCGGGACAGGTCCTCGATCCCAATCAGCCCCAGCATTTT.

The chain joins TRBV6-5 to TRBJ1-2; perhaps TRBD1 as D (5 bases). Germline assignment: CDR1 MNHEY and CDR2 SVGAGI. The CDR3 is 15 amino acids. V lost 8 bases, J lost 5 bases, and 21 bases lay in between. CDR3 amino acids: CASAPSSGTVYGYTF. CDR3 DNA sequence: TGTGCCAGCGCCCCGTCCTCCGGGACTGTATATGGCTACACCTTC.

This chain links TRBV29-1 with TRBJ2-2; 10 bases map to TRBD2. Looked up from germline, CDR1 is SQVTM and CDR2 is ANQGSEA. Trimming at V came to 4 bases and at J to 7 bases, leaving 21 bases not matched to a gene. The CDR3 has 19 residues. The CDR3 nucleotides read TGCAGCGTTGGGACAGGATTTAGGGGGCTAGCGGGAGAAATCGGGGAGCTGTTTTTT. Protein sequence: CSVGTGFRGLAGEIGELFF.

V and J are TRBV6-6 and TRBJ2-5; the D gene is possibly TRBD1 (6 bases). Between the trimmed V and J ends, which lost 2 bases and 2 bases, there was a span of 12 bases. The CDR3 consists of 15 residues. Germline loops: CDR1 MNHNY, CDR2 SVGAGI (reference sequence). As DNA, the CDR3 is TGTGCCAGCAGTTACCTCTGGACAGAACAAGAGACCCAGTACTTC. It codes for CASSYLWTEQETQYF.

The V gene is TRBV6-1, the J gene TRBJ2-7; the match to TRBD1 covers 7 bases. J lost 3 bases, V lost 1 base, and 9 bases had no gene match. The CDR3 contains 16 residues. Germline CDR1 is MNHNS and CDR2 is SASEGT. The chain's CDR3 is CASSEEGDSLIYEQYF. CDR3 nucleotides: TGTGCCAGCAGTGAAGAGGGGGACAGCCTCATCTACGAGCAGTACTTC.

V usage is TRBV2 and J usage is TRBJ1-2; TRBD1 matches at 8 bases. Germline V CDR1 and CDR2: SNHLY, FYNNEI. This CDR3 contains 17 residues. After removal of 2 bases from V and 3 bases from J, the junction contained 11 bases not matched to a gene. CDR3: CASSELDRVFSDYGYTF. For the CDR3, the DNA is TGTGCCAGCAGTGAATTGGACAGGGTCTTCTCGGACTATGGCTACACCTTC.